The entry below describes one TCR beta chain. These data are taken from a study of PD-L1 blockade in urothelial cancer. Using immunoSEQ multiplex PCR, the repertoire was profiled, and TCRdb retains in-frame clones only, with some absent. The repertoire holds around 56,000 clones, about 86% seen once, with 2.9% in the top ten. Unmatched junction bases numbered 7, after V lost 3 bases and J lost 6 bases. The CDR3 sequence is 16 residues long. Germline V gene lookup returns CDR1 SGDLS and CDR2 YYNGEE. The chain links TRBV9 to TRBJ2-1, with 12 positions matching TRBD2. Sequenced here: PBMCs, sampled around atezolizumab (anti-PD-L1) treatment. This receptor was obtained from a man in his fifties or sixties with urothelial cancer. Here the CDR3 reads CASSATGTSGLNEQFF. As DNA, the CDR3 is TGTGCCAGCAGCGCAACCGGGACTAGCGGGCTCAATGAGCAGTTCTTC. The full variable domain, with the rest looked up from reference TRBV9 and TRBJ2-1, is DSGVTQTPKHLITATGQRVTLRCSPRSGDLSVYWYQQSLDQGLQFLIQYYNGEERAKGNILERFSAQQFPDLHSELNLSSLELGDSALYFCASSATGTSGLNEQFFGPGTRLTVL.